The 11 T cell receptor beta chains below were found in one sample sequenced in a study of blood T cells in healthy people across ages (dated by TCRdb to 2014 to 2015). The receptor library was made with 5' RACE. Sequenced on an Illumina HiSeq 2500. A second PCR of 7 to 11 cycles was performed with a sample-barcoded 5' primer and a J-beta primer mix. TCRdb ran its own pipeline on the public reads, namely fastp trimming at Q25 and MiXCR clone calling, and kept in-frame beta chains. Each CDR3 protein appears once, grouped with its most common genes and DNA. For this sample there are some 1.4 million distinct CDR3 sequences; around two fifths appear just once. Approximately 7.9% of the sample rests with the top ten. Sequencing was performed on blood. Source of these receptors: a woman under 30 in good health.

V usage is TRBV10-3 and J usage is TRBJ2-5; 8 bases agree with TRBD1. The germline V gene has CDR1 ENHRY and CDR2 SYGVKD. The CDR3 sequence is 14 residues long. Germline trimming cut 10 bases from V and 5 bases from J; bases unmatched to any gene: 12. The CDR3 nucleotides are TGTGCCACGTCTCAACAGGGGGTGGGGGAGACCCAGTACTTC. It translates to CATSQQGVGETQYF.

The sample holds a few counts of this clonotype. The rearrangement uses TRBV7-2 and TRBJ2-1; a possible D gene is TRBD2 (6 bases). Germline lookup yields CDR1 SGHTA and CDR2 FQGNSA. CDR3 length: 15 amino acids. V was trimmed by 5 bases and J by 6 bases, leaving 17 bases between them. The CDR3 bases are TGTGCCAGCAGCCCCGGGAGTCTCCGATCCAATGAGCAGTTCTTC. Translated, it gives CASSPGSLRSNEQFF.

This clonotype came up a few times. The V and J genes are TRBV28 and TRBJ2-5, with 10 bases that match TRBD2. This CDR3 has 15 residues. V was pared by 7 bases and J by 0 bases, with 5 bases of the junction left unmatched. Germline assignment: CDR1 MDHEN and CDR2 SYDVKM. In nucleotides, the CDR3 is TGTGCCAGCAATGCAGCGGGGGGGAACCAAGAGACCCAGTACTTC. This codes for CASNAAGGNQETQYF.

The chain employs TRBV20-1 and TRBJ1-4; D remains unclear. Looked up from germline, CDR1 is DFQATT and CDR2 is SNEGSKA (reference sequence). The CDR3 covers 17 residues. Between the trimmed V and J ends, which lost 1 base and 4 bases, there was a span of 19 bases. The CDR3 DNA reads TGCAGTGCTAGAGGCTCCGACCGGGTAGCTATTAATGAAAAACTGTTTTTT. The encoded protein is CSARGSDRVAINEKLFF.

J is TRBJ2-7 and V is TRBV5-1; D possibly corresponds to TRBD2 (6 bases). V lost 1 base and J 3 bases, leaving 11 bases between the germline ends. The V gene's germline CDR1 is SGHRS and CDR2 YFSETQ. The CDR3 has 14 residues. DNA for the CDR3: TGCGCCAGCAGCTTGCTGACGGGGGACTACGAGCAGTACTTC. Translation gives CASSLLTGDYEQYF.

The V call is TRBV4-2, the J call TRBJ1-6; weak D call: TRBD1 (6 bases). Germline lookup yields CDR1 LGHNA and CDR2 YNFKEQ. The CDR3 runs 15 residues. V lost 0 bases, J lost 6 bases, and 9 bases lay in between. CDR3 in amino acids: CASSQDRGGNSPLHF. CDR3 bases: TGTGCCAGCAGCCAAGACAGGGGAGGTAATTCACCCCTCCACTTT.

The CDR3 sequence is CASSEKGEDTEAFF. CDR3 DNA sequence: TGTGCCAGCAGTGAGAAAGGGGAGGACACTGAAGCTTTCTTT. This chain connects TRBV6-1 to TRBJ1-1; possibly TRBD1 for D (5 bases). Trimming removed 3 bases at V and 3 bases at J, with 11 bases between. The V gene's germline CDR1 is MNHNS and CDR2 SASEGT. The CDR3 totals 14 residues.

This rearrangement joins TRBV27 to TRBJ1-1; the match to TRBD1 covers 7 bases. The V gene end was trimmed by 7 bases and the J gene end by 9 bases; junction bases not matched to a gene: 11. This CDR3 is built from 13 residues. Germline CDR1 reads MNHEY; CDR2 reads SMNVEV (reference sequence). CDR3 bases: TGTGCCAGCACCCCAGGGGGTTCCTTTAAAGCTTTCTTT. Its translation: CASTPGGSFKAFF.

This clonotype showed up just a few times. The chain combines TRBV6-5 with TRBJ1-1, with D possibly matching TRBD1 (5 bases). This CDR3 region has 17 residues. CDR1 and CDR2 (germline): MNHEY, SVGAGI. Trimming cost V 0 bases and J 0 bases, with 14 bases left between them. DNA of the CDR3: TGTGCCAGCAGTTACTCTCGAGACAGCGCATTGAACACTGAAGCTTTCTTT. Amino acids: CASSYSRDSALNTEAFF.

This chain joins TRBV6-5 and TRBJ2-1; 9 bases are shared with TRBD1. CDR1 and CDR2 from the germline V gene are MNHEY and SVGAGI. CDR3 length: 15 residues. The trim removed 6 bases at V and 5 bases at J, leaving 8 bases unmatched. CDR3 DNA: TGTGCCAGCAGACAGCCGGGACAGGGACACAATGAGCAGTTCTTC. Its protein product is CASRQPGQGHNEQFF.

This chain joins TRBV19 and TRBJ1-5; 7 nucleotides align to TRBD1. From germline, CDR1 is LNHDA and CDR2 SQIVND (reference sequence). Trimming took 6 bases from V and 1 from J; bases not matched to a gene: 15. CDR3 length equals 18 residues. CDR3 coding DNA: TGTGCCAGTAGCGTAACAGGGGCCGGTGGGCGCAGCAATCAGCCCCAGCATTTT. The encoded protein is CASSVTGAGGRSNQPQHF.